This is a list of T cell receptor beta chains from one sample in a study of Graves' ophthalmopathy and Graves' hyperthyroidism. TCRdb recomputed calls from the multiplex PCR reads with MiXCR, one row per CDR3 protein. The sample carries 620,000 or so distinct CDR3 sequences, 22% recorded once. Sample: peripheral blood. Receptors were obtained from a woman aged 18-29 years with stable Graves' hyperthyroidism. Some clones in this sample may be carry-over from other donors' samples. CDR3s include the opening cysteine and the closing phenylalanine or tryptophan. The order of the fields is J gene, D gene, V gene, clone size, CDR3 length, CDR3 DNA, CDR3 protein. A D gene is named only where the DNA matches it firmly. The size field is filled for only some rows; it gives once, few, many or a size class.

J: TRBJ1-6
D: .
V: TRBV6-1
size: many
length: 12
DNA: TGTGCCAGCCGGGACGCGAATTCACCCCTCCACTTT
CDR3: CASRDANSPLHF

J: TRBJ1-1
D: TRBD1
V: TRBV29-1
size: .
length: 14
DNA: TGCAGCGTTGCCCCGGGACAGGGGCCCACTGAAGCTTTCTTT
CDR3: CSVAPGQGPTEAFF

J: TRBJ1-1
D: .
V: TRBV28
size: .
length: 11
DNA: TGTGCCATCAGTCCCTCGGGGAGAGCTTTCTTT
CDR3: CAISPSGRAFF

J: TRBJ1-1
D: .
V: TRBV11-3
size: once
length: 14
DNA: TGTGCCAGCAGCTTGCCAGGGAAAGACACTGAAGCTTTCTTT
CDR3: CASSLPGKDTEAFF

J: TRBJ2-5
D: .
V: TRBV27
size: .
length: 16
DNA: TGTGCCAGCAGTGAACGGATACGCGGGGTACAAGAGACCCAGTACTTC
CDR3: CASSERIRGVQETQYF

J: TRBJ1-5
D: .
V: TRBV4-1
size: .
length: 18
DNA: TGCGCCAGCAGCCAAGGATTCTCAGGGCTGAAGGGAAATCAGCCCCAGCATTTT
CDR3: CASSQGFSGLKGNQPQHF

J: TRBJ2-4
D: TRBD1
V: TRBV19
size: many
length: 13
DNA: TGTGCCAGCCATCAACAGGGGTTTAACATTCAGTACTTC
CDR3: CASHQQGFNIQYF

J: TRBJ1-1
D: .
V: TRBV15
size: once
length: 13
DNA: TGTGCCACCAGCAGTAACCTGAACACTGAAGCTTTCTTT
CDR3: CATSSNLNTEAFF

J: TRBJ2-7
D: TRBD1
V: TRBV12-3/TRBV12-4
size: few
length: 14
DNA: TGTGCCAGCAGTCCCACAGGGGGCTTTTACGAGCAGTACTTC
CDR3: CASSPTGGFYEQYF

J: TRBJ2-4
D: .
V: TRBV19
size: few
length: 17
DNA: TGTGCCAGTAGCTCCCCCGCTTTGGCAAAGGGGAAAAACATTCAGTACTTC
CDR3: CASSSPALAKGKNIQYF

J: TRBJ2-7
D: TRBD1
V: TRBV27
size: few
length: 14
DNA: TGTGCCAGCGGAATCCAGGGGGCTCCCTACGAGCAGTACTTC
CDR3: CASGIQGAPYEQYF

J: TRBJ2-7
D: .
V: TRBV27
size: .
length: 14
DNA: TGTGCCAGCAGTGGGCGGGACAGACACTACGAGCAGTACTTC
CDR3: CASSGRDRHYEQYF

J: TRBJ1-6
D: TRBD1
V: TRBV12-3/TRBV12-4
size: many
length: 13
DNA: TGTGCCAGCCGCCCGGGACAGAATTCACCCCTCCACTTT
CDR3: CASRPGQNSPLHF

J: TRBJ1-1
D: TRBD1
V: TRBV19
size: many
length: 18
DNA: TGTGCCAGTAGTATACGACAGGGCCTCGACTTGGTGAACACTGAAGCTTTCTTT
CDR3: CASSIRQGLDLVNTEAFF

J: TRBJ2-4
D: TRBD1
V: TRBV7-2
size: .
length: 13
DNA: TGTGCCAGCAGCGGACAGGGTGGGGACATTCAGTACTTC
CDR3: CASSGQGGDIQYF

J: TRBJ1-1
D: .
V: TRBV29-1
size: .
length: 11
DNA: TGCAGCGTAAACCCAGCCCCGGCGGCTTTCTTT
CDR3: CSVNPAPAAFF

J: TRBJ1-2
D: TRBD1
V: TRBV27
size: many
length: 15
DNA: TGTGCCAGCAGTCGGGACAGTCCGAGTTTCTATGGCTACACCTTC
CDR3: CASSRDSPSFYGYTF

J: TRBJ1-1
D: TRBD1
V: TRBV7-8
size: many
length: 18
DNA: TGTGCCAGCAGCACCATTAGGGGACGACAGGGTTGGTTGACTGAAGCTTTCTTT
CDR3: CASSTIRGRQGWLTEAFF

J: TRBJ1-3
D: TRBD1
V: TRBV6-5
size: many
length: 16
DNA: TGTGCCAGCAGTTACTCGGGACAGTGGGCTGGAAACACCATATATTTT
CDR3: CASSYSGQWAGNTIYF

J: TRBJ1-1
D: .
V: TRBV7-3
size: many
length: 12
DNA: TGTGCCAGCAGTTCTGCCTCCCTCCAAGCTTTCTTT
CDR3: CASSSASLQAFF

J: TRBJ1-2
D: .
V: TRBV12-3/TRBV12-4
size: many
length: 18
DNA: TGTGCCAGCAGTTTAGGTAGGGCAGGGCCCGCTCCTAACTATGGCTACACCTTC
CDR3: CASSLGRAGPAPNYGYTF

J: TRBJ2-7
D: TRBD1
V: TRBV13
size: .
length: 14
DNA: TGTGCCAGCGCTTACAGGGGGAAGGACTACGAGCAGTACTTC
CDR3: CASAYRGKDYEQYF

J: TRBJ1-1
D: TRBD1
V: TRBV19
size: many
length: 14
DNA: TGTGCCAGTAGTATGACAGGGGTGAACACTGAAGCTTTCTTT
CDR3: CASSMTGVNTEAFF

J: TRBJ2-7
D: TRBD2
V: TRBV28
size: many
length: 13
DNA: TGTGCCAGCAGCCCAGCGGGAGAATACGAGCAGTACTTC
CDR3: CASSPAGEYEQYF

J: TRBJ1-2
D: .
V: TRBV6-1
size: many
length: 10
DNA: TGTGCCAGCTGGGGGGGTGGCTACACCTTC
CDR3: CASWGGGYTF

J: TRBJ1-1
D: TRBD1
V: TRBV15
size: many
length: 14
DNA: TGTGCCACAGGATTTTGGACAGGGTTCGCTGAAGCTTTCTTT
CDR3: CATGFWTGFAEAFF

J: TRBJ1-1
D: .
V: TRBV12-3/TRBV12-4
size: few
length: 15
DNA: TGTGCCAGCACCCAGGTGCAGGGGAGGTATGGGGAAGCTTTCTTT
CDR3: CASTQVQGRYGEAFF

J: TRBJ1-1
D: .
V: TRBV12-5
size: many
length: 15
DNA: TGTGCTAGTGGTCCCTCCCCGGACAAGGGGACTGAAGCTTTCTTT
CDR3: CASGPSPDKGTEAFF

J: TRBJ1-1
D: TRBD1
V: TRBV20-1
size: .
length: 16
DNA: TGCAGTGCTAGAGATGGGACAGGGGCGTTGAACACTGAAGCTTTCTTT
CDR3: CSARDGTGALNTEAFF

J: TRBJ1-2
D: TRBD1
V: TRBV10-3
size: many
length: 16
DNA: TGTGCCATCAGTGAGTCCGGGACAGGGGGTTACTATGGCTACACCTTC
CDR3: CAISESGTGGYYGYTF

J: TRBJ2-5
D: .
V: TRBV2
size: many
length: 13
DNA: TGTGCCAGCAGTGAGTTAGGGGAGGAGACCCAGTACTTC
CDR3: CASSELGEETQYF

J: TRBJ2-5
D: .
V: TRBV20-1
size: many
length: 14
DNA: TGCAGTGTAACTCGCGGGGCGGCCCAAGAGACCCAGTACTTC
CDR3: CSVTRGAAQETQYF

J: TRBJ2-7
D: .
V: TRBV4-1
size: many
length: 11
DNA: TGCGCCAGCAGCCAACAGAGCGAGCAGTACTTC
CDR3: CASSQQSEQYF

J: TRBJ2-7
D: TRBD2
V: TRBV28
size: many
length: 16
DNA: TGTGCCAGCAGCCCACCGCTAGCGGGAGGCGCTTACGAGCAGTACTTC
CDR3: CASSPPLAGGAYEQYF

J: TRBJ1-2
D: TRBD1
V: TRBV6-1
size: many
length: 13
DNA: TGTGCCTTACGAACTACAGGGGGCTATGGCTACACCTTC
CDR3: CALRTTGGYGYTF

J: TRBJ2-6
D: .
V: TRBV12-3/TRBV12-4
size: few
length: 16
DNA: TGTGCCAGCAGCCCCGACAGTTTCTCTGGGGCCAACGTCCTGACTTTC
CDR3: CASSPDSFSGANVLTF

J: TRBJ1-2
D: TRBD1
V: TRBV12-3/TRBV12-4
size: many
length: 14
DNA: TGTGCCAGCAAAGATACAGGGGGCGTCTATGGCTACACCTTC
CDR3: CASKDTGGVYGYTF

J: TRBJ1-2
D: .
V: TRBV13
size: .
length: 9
DNA: TGTGCCAGCTTGCCTCCGATCACCTTC
CDR3: CASLPPITF

J: TRBJ1-2
D: .
V: TRBV27
size: .
length: 15
DNA: TGTGCCAGCAGTTTATATGCAGGGGATGAGGATGGCTACACCTTC
CDR3: CASSLYAGDEDGYTF

J: TRBJ2-5
D: .
V: TRBV6-2/TRBV6-3
size: .
length: 13
DNA: TGTGCCAGCACCACAACGGTTCGGGCGACCCAGTACTTC
CDR3: CASTTTVRATQYF

J: TRBJ1-1
D: .
V: TRBV6-5
size: many
length: 16
DNA: TGTGCCAGCAGTTCCTGGGGGGGACAAAGGAACACTGAAGCTTTCTTT
CDR3: CASSSWGGQRNTEAFF

J: TRBJ2-3
D: .
V: TRBV24-1
size: many
length: 13
DNA: TGTGCCACCAGTGATCCACACACAGATACGCAGTATTTT
CDR3: CATSDPHTDTQYF

J: TRBJ1-2
D: TRBD1
V: TRBV12-3/TRBV12-4
size: .
length: 14
DNA: TGTGCCAGCAGTCCCGCGGACAGGGAAGTTCCCTACACCTTC
CDR3: CASSPADREVPYTF

J: TRBJ2-5
D: TRBD2
V: TRBV6-1
size: many
length: 13
DNA: TGTGCCAGCAGCCGTCGGGGGGGGGAGACCCAGTACTTC
CDR3: CASSRRGGETQYF

J: TRBJ2-3
D: TRBD2
V: TRBV6-2/TRBV6-3
size: many
length: 16
DNA: TGTGCCAGCAGTTACTCGACTAGCCGCCCCACAGATACGCAGTATTTT
CDR3: CASSYSTSRPTDTQYF

J: TRBJ1-2
D: .
V: TRBV19
size: many
length: 16
DNA: TGTGCCAGTAGTACCTACAGGGTCGGGGGAGACTATGGCTACACCTTC
CDR3: CASSTYRVGGDYGYTF

J: TRBJ1-1
D: TRBD1
V: TRBV19
size: many
length: 15
DNA: TGTGCCAGTAGTGGGAAGGGGGCGCCGGGGACTGAAGCTTTCTTT
CDR3: CASSGKGAPGTEAFF

J: TRBJ2-4
D: .
V: TRBV3-1
size: .
length: 14
DNA: TGTGCCAGCAGCCCCTCGACAGGAAAAAACATTAAGTACTTC
CDR3: CASSPSTGKNIKYF

J: TRBJ1-6
D: .
V: TRBV3-1
size: many
length: 12
DNA: TGTGCCAGCAGCCATCTTAGTTCACCCCTCCACTTT
CDR3: CASSHLSSPLHF

J: TRBJ1-1
D: .
V: TRBV20-1
size: many
length: 12
DNA: TGCAGCTCCGACGGAGGGAACACTGAAGCTTTCTTT
CDR3: CSSDGGNTEAFF